Reported below is one T cell receptor (beta chain). This clone was seen a few times. Its antigen is not yet known. No qualities accompany the bases; no much larger clone lies one base away. The sample carries other DNA sequences with the same CDR3. The germline V gene sets CDR1 to SGHRS and CDR2 to YFSETQ. Inclusive of the bounding cysteine and phenylalanine, the CDR3 is 15 residues long. The CDR3 DNA has 45 bases and is translated from base 1. The V end loses 1 base and the J end loses 1 base, and a stretch of 6 bases separates them. The entire isolated RNA was reverse transcribed using the High Capacity cDNA Reverse Transcription Kit, and thus expressed TCRB transcripts were sequenced. Deep immunoSEQ sequencing was performed on naive, central memory and regulatory T cell samples, with an average of roughly 3.3 million total reads per sample. Sorted cells were lysed in RLT buffer, and RNA was extracted using DNase-treated RNeasy Micro or Mini kits according to cell number. Each cell subset was processed on its own to prevent cross-contamination, while patient and healthy donor samples were processed together. Using the immunoSEQ multiplex PCR, TCRB sequences were amplified from cDNA into 87-bp fragments spanning the CDR3 region. The amplicons were sequenced using the Illumina HiSeq platform. Processing in the source paper ran as follows. PCR bias was corrected computationally using synthetic template baselines, and reads within Hamming distance 2 were collapsed, with unmergeable singletons discarded. Reads were aligned against IMGT to assign V, D and J genes, CDR3 length and insertions or deletions at six rearrangement sites. Within each subset, clonotype counts were normalized to sorted cell number, and only after that were true diversity and Gini coefficients computed with the tcR R package. Repertoire sharing was quantified using the overlap coefficient calculated on TCRB nucleotide sequences. Out-of-frame TCRB sequences from naive cells were analyzed to stand in for the pre-selection repertoire. TCRdb holds this immuneACCESS table with in-frame rearrangements only. Some clones are missing; in checked studies, unresolved V genes explain under half, and the rest has no known cause. V and J calls and clone size are as listed in that table; D and trimming were resolved from the DNA. The sample table holds some 640,000 clones, of which roughly an eighth were seen once. In total, the top ten clones hold 0.035% to 0.045% of the sample.

The sample belongs to a study of beta chain features in type 1 diabetes (dated by TCRdb to the late 2010s). Regarding the complete study: Mean age, gender distribution, total cell number and subset yield were not different between patients and healthy donors. Across all samples, 107,917,701 sorted cells were examined, and cell number per subset correlated strongly with RNA yield. In the study, TCRB repertoires of sorted circulating CD4+ T cell subsets from recently diagnosed type 1 diabetes patients were compared with those of matched healthy donors. Regulatory and stem cell-like memory subsets were obtained from only 8 patients and roughly eight healthy donors, while naive and central memory subsets were obtained from all 28 donors.

Results the study describes overall, beyond this receptor: In all four CD4+ subsets, TCRB CDR3 length was moderately but significantly shorter in type 1 diabetes patients. PCR might favor shorter templates, but patient and control samples were amplified and corrected together, so any skew would affect both groups equally. Sequencing cDNA rather than genomic DNA could over-represent highly expressing activated cells, although activation and CD3 levels did not differ between groups. Patients with type 1 diabetes made fewer insertions and deleted more nucleotides at VDJ recombination sites, implying thymic rearrangement abnormalities. Naive, central memory and regulatory TCRB repertoires appeared to be more alike among patients than among healthy donors. HLA sub-analyses involved small numbers of individuals, so any influence of HLA type on TCRB rearrangement remained unresolved.

A single peripheral blood draw of around 0.11 L on average was collected from each donor into heparinised tubes. Using a panel that included CD45RO, CCR7, CD25, CD127, CD95 and CD27, naive, central memory, regulatory and stem cell-like memory CD4+ T cells were sorted on a BD FACSAria II. Every sorted population had a purity above 95%. PBMCs were separated immediately by Lymphoprep density gradient centrifugation and were stained directly, without being cultured. So that batch effects would be minimized, each experiment stained and sorted samples in pairs, pairing one healthy donor with one patient.

The chain employs TRBV5-1 and TRBJ2-6; TRBD2 is possibly the D segment (5 matching bases). This receptor was taken from a man aged 18 to 29 with type 1 diabetes. Sequenced material: naive CD4+ T cells from blood. The sample's cell subset or site, from its label and the paper: true naive CD4+ T cells. The encoded CDR3 is CASSLRGSGANVLTF. The sequenced DNA is TGCGCCAGCAGCTTGCGGGGTTCTGGGGCCAACGTCCTGACTTTC. The full variable domain, completed from the reference TRBV5-1 and TRBJ2-6 proteins outside the CDR3, reads KAGVTQTPRYLIKTRGQQVTLSCSPISGHRSVSWYQQTPGQGLQFLFEYFSETQRNKGNFPGRFSGRQFSNSRSEMNVSTLELGDSALYLCASSLRGSGANVLTFGAGSRLTVL.